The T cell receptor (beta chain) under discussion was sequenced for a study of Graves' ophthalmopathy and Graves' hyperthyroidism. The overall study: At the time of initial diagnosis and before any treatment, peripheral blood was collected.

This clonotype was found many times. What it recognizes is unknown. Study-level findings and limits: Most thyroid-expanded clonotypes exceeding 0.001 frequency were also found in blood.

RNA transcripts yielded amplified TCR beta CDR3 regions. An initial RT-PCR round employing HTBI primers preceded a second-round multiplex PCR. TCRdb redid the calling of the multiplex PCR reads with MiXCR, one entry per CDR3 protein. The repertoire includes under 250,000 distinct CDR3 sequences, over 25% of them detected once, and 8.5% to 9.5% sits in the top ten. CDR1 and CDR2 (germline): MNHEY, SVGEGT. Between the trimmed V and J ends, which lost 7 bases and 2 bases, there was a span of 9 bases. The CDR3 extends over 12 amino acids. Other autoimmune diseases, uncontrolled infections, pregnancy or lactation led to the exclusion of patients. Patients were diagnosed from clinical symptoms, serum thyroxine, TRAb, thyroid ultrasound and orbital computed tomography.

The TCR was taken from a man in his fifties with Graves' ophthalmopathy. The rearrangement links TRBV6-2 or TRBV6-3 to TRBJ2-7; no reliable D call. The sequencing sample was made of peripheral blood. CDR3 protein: CASNDGTYEQYF. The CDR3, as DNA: TGTGCCAGCAATGACGGAACCTACGAGCAGTACTTC.